The entry below describes one T cell receptor beta chain. Its cognate antigen has yet to be identified. The record has no base qualities; no much larger clone is one base away. The sample's treatment or condition label, decoded: in vitro stimulation with specific CMV peptide epitopes to enrich CMV-specific T cells. Reading the germline V gene gives CDR1 MNHNS and CDR2 SASEGT. The junction shows trimming of 7 bases on V and 2 bases on J, plus 11 bases between the germline ends. Reading from cysteine to phenylalanine, the CDR3 counts 13 amino acids. Only CDR3 DNA remains: 39 bases, in frame from the first base. The data are from a study of T cell repertoires in cytomegalovirus infection (dated by TCRdb to the late 2010s). About the investigation overall: Peptide stimulations targeted recently identified HLA-C-restricted CMV epitopes, whose presentation resists viral immunomodulation, together with well-studied HLA-B-restricted epitopes. Donor HLA type was relevant to the analysis, because carriage of CMV infection together with the matching HLA type was indicated by public TCR beta signatures. What the research found in general, with its limitations: The ex vivo response was dominated by HLA-C-restricted CMV-specific TCR beta clonotypes, which also provided the single most frequent clonotype in two of eight donors. Cumulative frequency of public TCR beta family members discriminated carriers of CMV infection plus the relevant HLA type in this cohort and an independent 352-donor cohort.

Reads for this sample came from an Illumina HiSeq 1500. The raw public data were reprocessed by TCRdb itself: fastp quality trimming at Q25, MiXCR clonotype calling, in-frame beta chains only. Rows with one shared CDR3 protein collapse into an entry with the most common genes and DNA. In this sample the table shows about 83,000 distinct CDR3 sequences, roughly a quarter of which occur a single time. Clones ranked in the top ten supply 50% of the sample. The material was CD8+ T cells from cultured PBMCs, obtained from culture after CMV antigen stimulation. The source is a human donor in good health (CMV status not recorded). Some clones in this sample may be carry-over from other donors' samples. The chain links TRBV6-1 with TRBJ1-2; the D gene assignment is ambiguous. The CDR3 sequence is CASKDAQNYGYTF. The bases read TGTGCCAGCAAAGACGCACAGAACTATGGCTACACCTTC.